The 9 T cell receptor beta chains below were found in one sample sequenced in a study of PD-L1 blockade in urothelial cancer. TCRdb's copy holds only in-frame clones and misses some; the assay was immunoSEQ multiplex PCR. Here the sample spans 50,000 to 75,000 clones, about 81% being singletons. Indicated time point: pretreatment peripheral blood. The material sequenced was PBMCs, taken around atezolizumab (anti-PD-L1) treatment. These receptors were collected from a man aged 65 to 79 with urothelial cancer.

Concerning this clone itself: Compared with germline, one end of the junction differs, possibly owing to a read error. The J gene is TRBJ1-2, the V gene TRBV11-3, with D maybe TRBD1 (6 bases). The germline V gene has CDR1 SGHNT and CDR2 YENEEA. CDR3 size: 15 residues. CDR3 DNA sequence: TGTGCCGGCAGCCCCGGCAGGGGTGAGAGGGTTGGCTACACCTTC. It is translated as CAGSPGRGERVGYTF.

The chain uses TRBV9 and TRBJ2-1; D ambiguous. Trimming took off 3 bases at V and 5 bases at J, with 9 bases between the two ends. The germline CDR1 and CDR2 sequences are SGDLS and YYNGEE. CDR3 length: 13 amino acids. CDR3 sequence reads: CASSALLNNEQFF. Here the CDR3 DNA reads TGTGCCAGCAGCGCCCTACTTAACAATGAGCAGTTCTTC.

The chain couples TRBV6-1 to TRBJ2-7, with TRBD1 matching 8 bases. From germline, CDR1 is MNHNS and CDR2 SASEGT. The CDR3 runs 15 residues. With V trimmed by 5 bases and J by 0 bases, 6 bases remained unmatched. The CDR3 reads CASSLRTGNSYEQYF. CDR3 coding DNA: TGTGCCAGCAGTCTAAGGACAGGGAACTCCTACGAGCAGTACTTC.

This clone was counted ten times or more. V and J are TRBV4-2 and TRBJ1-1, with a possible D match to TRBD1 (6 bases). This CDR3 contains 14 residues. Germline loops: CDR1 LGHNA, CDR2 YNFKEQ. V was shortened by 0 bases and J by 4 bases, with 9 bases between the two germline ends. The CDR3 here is CASSQDRGGTEAFF. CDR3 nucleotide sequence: TGTGCCAGCAGCCAAGACAGGGGCGGCACTGAAGCTTTCTTT.

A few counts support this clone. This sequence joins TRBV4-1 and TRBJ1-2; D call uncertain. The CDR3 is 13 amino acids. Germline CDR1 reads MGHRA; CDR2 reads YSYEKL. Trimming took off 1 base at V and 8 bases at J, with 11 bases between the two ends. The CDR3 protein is CASSQAGVGGYTF. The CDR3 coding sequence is TGCGCCAGCAGCCAAGCCGGGGTGGGGGGCTACACCTTC.

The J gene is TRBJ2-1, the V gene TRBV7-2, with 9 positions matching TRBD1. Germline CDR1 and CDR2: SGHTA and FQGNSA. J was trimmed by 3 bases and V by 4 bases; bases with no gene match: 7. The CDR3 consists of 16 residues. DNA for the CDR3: TGTGCCAGCAGCTGGGGGACAGGGAGGATCTACAATGAGCAGTTCTTC. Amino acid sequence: CASSWGTGRIYNEQFF. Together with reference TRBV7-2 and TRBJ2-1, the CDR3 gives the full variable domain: GAGVSQSPSNKVTEKGKDVELRCDPISGHTALYWYRQSLGQGLEFLIYFQGNSAPDKSGLPSDRFSAERTGGSVSTLTIQRTQQEDSAVYLCASSWGTGRIYNEQFFGPGTRLTVL.

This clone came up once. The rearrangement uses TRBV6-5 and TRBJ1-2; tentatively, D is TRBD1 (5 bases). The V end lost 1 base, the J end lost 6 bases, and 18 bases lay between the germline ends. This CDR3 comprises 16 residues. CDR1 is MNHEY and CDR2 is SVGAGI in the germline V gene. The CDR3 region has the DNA TGTGCCAGCAGTTACTGGAGACAGAATCTGGCGGATGGCTACACCTTC. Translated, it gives CASSYWRQNLADGYTF.

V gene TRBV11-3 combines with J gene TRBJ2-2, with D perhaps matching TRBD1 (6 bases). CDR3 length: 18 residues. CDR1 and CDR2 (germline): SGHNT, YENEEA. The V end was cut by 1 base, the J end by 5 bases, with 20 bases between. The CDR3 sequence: CASSLGFVKGERTGELFF. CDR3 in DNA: TGTGCCAGCAGCTTAGGGTTCGTAAAGGGGGAAAGGACCGGGGAGCTGTTTTTT.

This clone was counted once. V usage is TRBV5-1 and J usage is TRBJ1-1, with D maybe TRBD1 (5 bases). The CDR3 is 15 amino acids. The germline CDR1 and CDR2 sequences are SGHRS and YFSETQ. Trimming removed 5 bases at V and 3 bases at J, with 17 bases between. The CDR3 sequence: CASSRSTGDDTEAFF. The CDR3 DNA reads TGCGCCAGCAGTCGGTCCACGGGGGATGACACTGAAGCTTTCTTT.